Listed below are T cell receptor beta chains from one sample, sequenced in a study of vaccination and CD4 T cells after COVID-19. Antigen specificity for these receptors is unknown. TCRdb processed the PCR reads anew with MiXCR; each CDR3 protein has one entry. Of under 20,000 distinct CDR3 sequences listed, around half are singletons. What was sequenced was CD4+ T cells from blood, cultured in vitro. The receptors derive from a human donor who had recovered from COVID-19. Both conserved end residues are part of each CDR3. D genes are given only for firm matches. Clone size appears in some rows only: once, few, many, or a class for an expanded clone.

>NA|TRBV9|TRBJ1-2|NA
TGTGCCAGCAGCGTAGCTAGGCAGGGCGGGGGCTACACCTTC
CASSVARQGGGYTF
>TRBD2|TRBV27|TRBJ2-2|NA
TGTGCCAGCATTCCCTCGGCGCGCGGGAGAGGTACCGGGGAGCTGTTTTTT
CASIPSARGRGTGELFF
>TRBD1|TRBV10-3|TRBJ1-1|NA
TGTGCCATCAGTGTGGAGGACAGGGGACGGGGTGAAGCTTTCTTT
CAISVEDRGRGEAFF
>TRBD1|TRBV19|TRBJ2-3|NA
TGTGCCAGTACCGGGGGACAGGGGTACTACAATACGCAGTATTTT
CASTGGQGYYNTQYF
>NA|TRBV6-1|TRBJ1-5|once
TGTGCCAGCAGCCCTAAGGGCCCGGATAGCAATCAGCCCCAGCATTTT
CASSPKGPDSNQPQHF
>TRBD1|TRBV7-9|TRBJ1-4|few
TGTGCCAGCAGCCCAGTAGGGGGCTCGGATGAAAAACTGTTTTTT
CASSPVGGSDEKLFF
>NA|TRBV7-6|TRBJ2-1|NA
TGTGCCAGCAGCTCCATATTAGGGTCCGGGAGCTCCTACAATGAGCAGTTCTTC
CASSSILGSGSSYNEQFF
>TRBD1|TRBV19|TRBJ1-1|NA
TGTGCCAGTATCGGACAGGGGGCCACTGAAGCTTTCTTT
CASIGQGATEAFF
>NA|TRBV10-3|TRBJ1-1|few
TGTGCCATCAGAGGGAGCACTGAAGCTTTCTTT
CAIRGSTEAFF
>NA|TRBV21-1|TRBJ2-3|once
TGTGCCAGCAGCATTCCCAATAGCGGGGATAGCACAGATACGCAGTATTTT
CASSIPNSGDSTDTQYF
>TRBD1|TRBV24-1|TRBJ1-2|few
TGTGCCACCAGCGGACAGGGTCGTAATGGCTACACCTTC
CATSGQGRNGYTF
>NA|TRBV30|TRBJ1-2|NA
TGTGCCTGGAGTTGGGGGGACGGGAATGGCTACACCTTC
CAWSWGDGNGYTF
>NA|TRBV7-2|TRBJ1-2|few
TGTGCCAGCAGCTTAGACGGATCCTATGGCTACACCTTC
CASSLDGSYGYTF
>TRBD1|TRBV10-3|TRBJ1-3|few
TGTGCCATCAGTGCCGGGACAGCTGGAAACACCATATATTTT
CAISAGTAGNTIYF
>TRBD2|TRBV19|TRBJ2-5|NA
TGTGCCAGTAGTTTTTCCGGGACTAGAGAAGAAGAGACCCAGTACTTC
CASSFSGTREEETQYF
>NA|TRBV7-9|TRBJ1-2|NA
TGTGCCAGCAGCTTAGAATCGAGGGGAATCACCTTC
CASSLESRGITF
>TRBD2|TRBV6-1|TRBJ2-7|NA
TGTGCCAGCAGGAGGACTAGCGGGAGGTCCTACGAGCAGTACTTC
CASRRTSGRSYEQYF
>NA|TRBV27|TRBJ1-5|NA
TGTGCCAGCGGCCCGGTACAGGGAGGGCCCCAGCATTTT
CASGPVQGGPQHF
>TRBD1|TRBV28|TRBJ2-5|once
TGTGCCAGCAGTTTACTTGGGGACAGAGAGACCCAGTACTTC
CASSLLGDRETQYF
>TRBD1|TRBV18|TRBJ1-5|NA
TGTGCCAGCTCACTACAGGGGGCGAATAGCAATCAGCCCCAGCATTTT
CASSLQGANSNQPQHF
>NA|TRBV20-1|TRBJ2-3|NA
TGCAGTGCTAGAGATCTTAACAGGGCCAGCACAGATACGCAGTATTTT
CSARDLNRASTDTQYF
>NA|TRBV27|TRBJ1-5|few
TGTGCCAGCAGTTCTGTTGGGTTGGGGGGGAATCAGCCCCAGCATTTT
CASSSVGLGGNQPQHF
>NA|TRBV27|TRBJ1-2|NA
TGTGCCAGCACCAACCCGGGGGGGGACGGCTACACCTTC
CASTNPGGDGYTF
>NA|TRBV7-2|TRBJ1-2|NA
TGTGCCAGCAGCCCCTCGAGCTATGGCTACACCTTC
CASSPSSYGYTF
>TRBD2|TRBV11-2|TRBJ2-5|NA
TGTGCCAGCAGCTTGGGACTAGCGGGGCACCAAGAGACCCAGTACTTC
CASSLGLAGHQETQYF
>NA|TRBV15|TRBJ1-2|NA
TGTGCCACCAGCAGAGAGGGCCGGCCTTCCTATGGCTACACCTTC
CATSREGRPSYGYTF
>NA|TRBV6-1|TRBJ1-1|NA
TGTGCCAGCATCGACTACGGGGCGGGGGGCACTGAAGCTTTCTTT
CASIDYGAGGTEAFF
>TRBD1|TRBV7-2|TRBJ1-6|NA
TGTGCCAGCAGCCCCGGGACAGGGGGGAGTTCACCCCTCCACTTT
CASSPGTGGSSPLHF
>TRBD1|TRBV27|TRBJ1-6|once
TGTGCCAGCAGTCCTGGGACAGGGGGCGATTCACCCCTCCACTTT
CASSPGTGGDSPLHF
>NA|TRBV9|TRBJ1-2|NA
TGTGCCAGCAGCGTAGGGGTAAACGCTAACTATGGCTACACCTTC
CASSVGVNANYGYTF
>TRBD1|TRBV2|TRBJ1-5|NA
TGTGCCAGCAGTCAACAGGGGGATCAGCCCCAGCATTTT
CASSQQGDQPQHF
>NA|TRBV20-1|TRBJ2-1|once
TGCAGTGCTAGAAGGCGGGGCCCCTTTGATGAGCAGTTCTTC
CSARRRGPFDEQFF
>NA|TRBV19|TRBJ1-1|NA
TGTGCCAGTAGTAACCCCGGGACGAACACTGAAGCTTTCTTT
CASSNPGTNTEAFF
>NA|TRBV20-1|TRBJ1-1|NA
TGCAGTGCTAGAGGGGGACGGGGGTACACTGAAGCTTTCTTT
CSARGGRGYTEAFF
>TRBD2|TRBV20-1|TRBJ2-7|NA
TGCAGTGCTAGCTCCCCTTACCCGACTAGCGCGAATTCCTACGAGCAGTACTTC
CSASSPYPTSANSYEQYF